The clone carrying this T cell receptor (beta chain) was found a few times. Trimming removed 10 bases at V and 1 base at J, with 16 bases between. The CDR3 runs 15 residues. Germline V gene data show CDR1 as MDHEN and CDR2 as SYDVKM. These data originate in a study of regulatory T cells in long-lasting Graves disease. Libraries of TCR beta came from iRepertoire HTBI primers plus Arm-PCR of CDR3 regions. From the multiplex PCR reads, TCRdb called clonotypes with MiXCR, one entry per CDR3 protein. Counted here are approximately 440,000 distinct CDR3 sequences, 15% to 20% occurring once; the ten biggest clones make up approximately 12%. Specified time point: newly diagnosed GD, antithyroid drugs for less than 3 months. PBMC RNA served as the TCR library source. These data are also associated with another study on T cells in Graves' hyperthyroidism and ophthalmopathy. From that paper: Those patients with uncontrolled infection, other autoimmune disease, pregnancy or lactation were excluded.

Sequencing used peripheral blood mononuclear cells (PBMCs), obtained at new diagnosis, from a patient treated with antithyroid drugs. This chain joins TRBV28 and TRBJ2-2, with D tentatively TRBD1 or TRBD2 (6 bases each). This clonotype was sampled from a man aged 40-50 years with Graves disease. CDR3 DNA sequence: TGTGCCACCCAAACAGGGAGGTGGAACACCGGGGAGCTGTTTTTT. It yields the protein CATQTGRWNTGELFF. Looking up the rest from reference TRBV28 and TRBJ2-2 gives the full variable domain: DVKVTQSSRYLVKRTGEKVFLECVQDMDHENMFWYRQDPGLGLRLIYFSYDVKMKEKGDIPEGYSVSREKKERFSLILESASTNQTSMYLCATQTGRWNTGELFFGEGSRLTVL.